This T cell receptor beta chain was captured by sequencing in a study of T-cell memory formation after mild COVID-19. The overall study: Each donor largely had its own TCR clusters.

Losses at the gene ends were 3 bases for V and 5 bases for J; bases not matched to a gene: 12. The CDR3 runs 16 residues. From germline, CDR1 is SGHRS and CDR2 YFSETQ. The authors produced TCR alpha and TCR beta cDNA libraries with sample barcodes and UMIs by 5'RACE using constant-segment primers. One entry per CDR3 protein, called by TCRdb with MiXCR from the 5' RACE reads. The sample lists more than 100,000 distinct CDR3 sequences; approximately 6.3% were seen once. Study-level results: Researchers found some responding clones in pre-infection memory, a sign that cross-reactive memory joined. Contracting CD4+ clones lay largely in CM and EM, with CD8+ ones residing in EMRA.

As to this clonotype: Antigen unknown.

This rearrangement joins TRBV5-1 to TRBJ2-5, with TRBD1 matching 8 bases. The sample taken for sequencing was PBMCs or a T cell subset sorted from them (not recorded which). The clonotype originates from an adult woman who had mild COVID-19 (a few samples of this study predate the infection). Cell type and time point are not known. The CDR3 loop reads CASSSGGQGFKETQYF. CDR3 DNA: TGCGCCAGCAGCTCAGGTGGACAGGGCTTCAAGGAGACCCAGTACTTC.